This is a list of T cell receptor beta chains from one sample in a study of T cell changes during pregnancy in multiple sclerosis. Repertoires were generated with immunoSEQ multiplex PCR, while TCRdb's copy carries only in-frame clones and drops some. The table lists approximately 35,000 clones, more than 70% of them singletons. The source material was CD4+ T cells from peripheral blood mononuclear cells, sampled after pregnancy. The receptors shown here come from a female donor in good health, enrolled as a control in a pregnancy study. The CDR3 runs from the conserved cysteine through the conserved F or W. D genes are given only for firm matches. Size values are once, few and many counts, or a class for expanded clones, and some rows have none.

.	TRBV5-1	TRBD2	TRBJ2-5	TGCGCCAGCAGCGCTACGACTAGCGGGAGTTCAGAGACCCAGTACTTC	CASSATTSGSSETQYF
.	TRBV7-2	TRBD2	TRBJ2-1	TGTGCCAGCAGCTTAGCATTGGGCGGGGGAATGGGGGAGCAGTTCTTC	CASSLALGGGMGEQFF
.	TRBV29-1	TRBD1	TRBJ1-3	TGCAGCGTTGCTCGGGACAGAAACTCTGGAAACACCATATATTTT	CSVARDRNSGNTIYF
.	TRBV23-1	.	TRBJ2-4	TGCGCCAGCACCCCCCCGGCGGGGTTGGAAAACATTCAGTACTTC	CASTPPAGLENIQYF
.	TRBV7-9	.	TRBJ1-6	TGTGCCAGCAGCTCGACATGGGCTTCCTATAATTCACCCCTCCACTTT	CASSSTWASYNSPLHF
.	TRBV5-5	.	TRBJ2-5	TGTGCCAGCAGCTTGGCCAGCGCGGAGACCCAGTACTTC	CASSLASAETQYF
.	TRBV5-5	.	TRBJ1-6	TGTGCCAGCACCTTAAGTCGGAATTCACCCCTCCACTTT	CASTLSRNSPLHF
.	TRBV19	.	TRBJ1-2	TGTGCCAGTAGCCCCGCGGCCAGGGCCATAACTTTCTATGGCTACACCTTC	CASSPAARAITFYGYTF
.	TRBV11-2	.	TRBJ2-2	TGTGCCAGCAGCTCCGCCGGGGAGCTGTTTTTT	CASSSAGELFF
.	TRBV4-2	.	TRBJ2-5	TGTGCCAGCAGCCGGATAAGCGGCCAAGAGACCCAGTACTTC	CASSRISGQETQYF
few	TRBV5-4	TRBD1	TRBJ1-1	TGTGCCAGCAGCTTGGCAGGGGGCGTGGATTACACTGAAGCTTTCTTT	CASSLAGGVDYTEAFF
.	TRBV6-5	.	TRBJ1-2	TGTGCCAGCAGTTACGAGAGAGACTATGGCTACACCTTC	CASSYERDYGYTF
once	TRBV5-1	TRBD2	TRBJ2-1	TGCGCCAGCAGCTTGGGCGCGGGAGAGTGGAATGAGCAGTTCTTC	CASSLGAGEWNEQFF
.	TRBV7-3	TRBD2	TRBJ2-1	TGTGCCAGCAGCCGTTTAGCGGGGGATTACAATGAGCAGTTCTTC	CASSRLAGDYNEQFF
.	TRBV9	.	TRBJ1-1	TGTGCCAGCAGCGCCCTGACAGAGAAAGCTTTCTTT	CASSALTEKAFF
.	TRBV19	.	TRBJ2-7	TGTGCCAGTAGTATCCGGCCAGGGGTCTACGAGCAGTACTTC	CASSIRPGVYEQYF